This is a list of T cell receptor beta chains from one sample in a study of T cell responses to AZD1222 COVID-19 vaccine. Assay used: immunoSEQ multiplex PCR; TCRdb lists only in-frame clones, some missing. This table has about 100,000 clones, around 90% appearing once. Sequences were derived from peripheral blood, sampled on day 0 of AZD1222 vaccination. Receptor source: an adult in good health. Both conserved end residues are part of each CDR3. A D gene is named only where the DNA matches it firmly. Clone size is given for some rows only: seen once, a few or many times, or a class if the clone is expanded.

size,D,J,V,DNA,CDR3
.,.,TRBJ1-2,TRBV24-1,TGTGCCACCAGTGATTCTTCAGGGTCTGGCTACACCTTC,CATSDSSGSGYTF
.,TRBD2,TRBJ2-7,TRBV15,TGTGCCACCAGCAGAGATCGGGTAGCGGGCATGGTTGGAGAGCAGTACTTC,CATSRDRVAGMVGEQYF
.,.,TRBJ1-1,TRBV7-2,TGTGCCAGCAGCTCCCACGGAAACACTGAAGCTTTCTTT,CASSSHGNTEAFF
.,TRBD2,TRBJ2-7,TRBV11-3,TGTGCCAGCAGCCCCCCCGCGGGAGGGACGTACGAGCAGTACTTC,CASSPPAGGTYEQYF
.,.,TRBJ1-6,TRBV21-1,TGTGCCAGCAGCAAAGAACGGGACTGCCTGAATTCACCCCTCCACTTT,CASSKERDCLNSPLHF
few,.,TRBJ1-5,TRBV18,TGTGCCAGCTCACCGGTGGGAACAGAACTCAGCAATCAGCCCCAGCATTTT,CASSPVGTELSNQPQHF
.,.,TRBJ2-7,TRBV6-2/TRBV6-3,TGTGCCAGCAGTTACTCGTATGGGCAGAGCTACGAGCAGTACTTC,CASSYSYGQSYEQYF
.,TRBD2,TRBJ2-1,TRBV7-6,TGTGCCAGCAGCTTACTGGGCGGGAGGGTAAATGAGCAGTTCTTC,CASSLLGGRVNEQFF
.,.,TRBJ1-2,TRBV27,TGTGCCAGCAGTTTAGACGGAGGCTCCGGATTCTATGGCTACACCTTC,CASSLDGGSGFYGYTF
.,.,TRBJ1-2,TRBV25-1,TGTGCCACCGGGACGAACTATGGCTACACCTTC,CATGTNYGYTF
.,.,TRBJ2-5,TRBV15,TGTGCCACCAGCAGAGATTTGGATTTGGTGGAGACCCAGTACTTC,CATSRDLDLVETQYF
.,TRBD2,TRBJ2-7,TRBV4-3,TGCGCCAGCAGCCAATGGGACTACCAGGGAGAGCAGTACTTC,CASSQWDYQGEQYF
.,.,TRBJ2-3,TRBV29-1,TGCAGCGTTGAATATGGGGGTGCAGATACGCAGTATTTT,CSVEYGGADTQYF
.,.,TRBJ1-1,TRBV6-2/TRBV6-3,TGTGCCAGCAGTTACTCTCTGGCCGCCCGGAACACTGAAGCTTTCTTT,CASSYSLAARNTEAFF
.,.,TRBJ2-3,TRBV29-1,TGCAGCGTTGGGACAGTCACAGATACGCAGTATTTT,CSVGTVTDTQYF
.,.,TRBJ2-7,TRBV3-1/TRBV3-2,TGTGCCAGCAGCCGGGGTCGACAGCTCTCCTACGAGCAGTACTTC,CASSRGRQLSYEQYF
.,.,TRBJ1-1,TRBV18,TGTGCCAGCTCACCAATAGTCGGGGAAACTGAAGCTTTCTTT,CASSPIVGETEAFF
.,.,TRBJ2-7,TRBV6-2/TRBV6-3,TGTGCCAGCAGTTACGAGGAAAGCTCCTACGAGCAGTACTTC,CASSYEESSYEQYF
.,.,TRBJ2-5,TRBV4-3,TGCGCCAGCAGCCAAGAAAACTCCTGGGGACAAGAGACCCAGTACTTC,CASSQENSWGQETQYF
once,.,TRBJ2-5,TRBV27,TGTGCCAGCAGTTTATCAATAGACCAAGAGACCCAGTACTTC,CASSLSIDQETQYF
.,TRBD1,TRBJ2-3,TRBV11-1,TGTGCCAGCAGATGGACCGGGACAGGGGCTAGAGATACGCAGTATTTT,CASRWTGTGARDTQYF
once,.,TRBJ2-1,TRBV12-5,TGTGCTAGTGCTTTGGGGGGAAATGAGCAGTTCTTC,CASALGGNEQFF
.,.,TRBJ1-2,TRBV12-3/TRBV12-4,TGTGCCAGCAGTCCTGGGGGAGGGTATGGCTACACCTTC,CASSPGGGYGYTF
.,.,TRBJ1-6,TRBV4-1,TGCGCCAGCAGCCAAGAACGGGGGGGGGCAAATTCACCCCTCCACTTT,CASSQERGGANSPLHF
.,.,TRBJ2-3,TRBV6-5,TGTGCCAGCAGCCTACAGCCAACTAGCACAGATACGCAGTATTTT,CASSLQPTSTDTQYF
.,.,TRBJ1-1,TRBV6-4,TGTGCCTCGAAGTACGAGGAGAACACTGAAGCTTTCTTT,CASKYEENTEAFF
.,.,TRBJ1-3,TRBV9,TGTGCCAGCAGCGCACCGAGCTCTGGAAACACCATATATTTT,CASSAPSSGNTIYF
.,TRBD1,TRBJ2-3,TRBV18,TGTGCCAGCTCCCCAGGGGACAGTCGAAACATGGCGCAGTATTTT,CASSPGDSRNMAQYF
.,.,TRBJ2-1,TRBV18,TGTGCCAGCTCACTCCCCCGGCCAGGGGCAGGGTACAATGAGCAGTTCTTC,CASSLPRPGAGYNEQFF
.,.,TRBJ1-2,TRBV9,TGTGCCAGCAGCGTAGGTACGCCCAACTATGGCTACACCTTC,CASSVGTPNYGYTF
once,TRBD2,TRBJ2-1,TRBV5-5,TGTGCCAGCAGCTTGGCCGCCCCCCGCCCAACTAGCGTTCGAAACGATGAGCAGTTCTTC,CASSLAAPRPTSVRNDEQFF
.,.,TRBJ1-1,TRBV28,TGTGCCAGCAAGACTCATATGAACACTGAAGCTTTCTTT,CASKTHMNTEAFF
.,TRBD2,TRBJ2-3,TRBV24-1,TGTGCCACCAGCCAGGGAGGGTTTAGCACAGATACGCAGTATTTT,CATSQGGFSTDTQYF
.,.,TRBJ1-5,TRBV20-1,TGCAGTGCTAGTCAGCAAGAGAGCCAGCCCCAGCATTTT,CSASQQESQPQHF
.,.,TRBJ2-1,TRBV14,TGTGCCAGCAGCCAGGGATTATACAATGAGCAGTTCTTC,CASSQGLYNEQFF
.,.,TRBJ2-1,TRBV28,TGTGCCAGCAGCCCAGGAGGTTGGGGCTCCTACAATGAGCAGTTCTTC,CASSPGGWGSYNEQFF
many,TRBD2,TRBJ2-1,TRBV11-3,TGTGCCAGCAGCTATACTAGCGGGAGCCTTAATGAGCAGTTCTTC,CASSYTSGSLNEQFF
.,.,TRBJ1-2,TRBV19,TGTGCCAGTAGTATAGAGAGGGGCCTAATCTATGGCTACACCTTC,CASSIERGLIYGYTF
.,.,TRBJ1-2,TRBV3-1/TRBV3-2,TGTGCCAGCAGCCCTCGCGCAGTCCCAAATGGCTACACCTTC,CASSPRAVPNGYTF
.,TRBD2,TRBJ2-3,TRBV4-2,TGTGCCAGCAGCCCGCTAGCGGGAGGCCCCGATACGCAGTATTTT,CASSPLAGGPDTQYF
.,.,TRBJ1-2,TRBV12-5,TGTGCTAGTGGTTTGCCCCGGGGCATCAACATGAGGGGCTATGGCTACACCTTC,CASGLPRGINMRGYGYTF
.,TRBD2,TRBJ2-7,TRBV7-6,TGTGCCAGCAGCTTAGAACTAGCGGGAGGGTACGAGCAGTACTTC,CASSLELAGGYEQYF
.,.,TRBJ1-5,TRBV27,TGTGCCAGCAGTCCACCGGCAGATAGCAATCAGCCCCAGCATTTT,CASSPPADSNQPQHF
.,.,TRBJ1-2,TRBV6-5,TGTGCCAGCAGTTACTCGCCCAGCGGGGCTGGGTATGGCTACACCTTC,CASSYSPSGAGYGYTF
once,.,TRBJ2-3,TRBV7-2,TGTGCCAGCAGCTTTGCCGGGACTCCCGACAGGTATACGCAGTATTTT,CASSFAGTPDRYTQYF
.,TRBD1,TRBJ2-6,TRBV7-2,TGTGCCAGCAGCTTAGTAGGACAGGTGTTCTCTGGGGCCAACGTCCTGACTTTC,CASSLVGQVFSGANVLTF
.,.,TRBJ2-7,TRBV7-3,TGTGCCAGCAGCTTCTACCCTAGATGGTCCTACGAGCAGTACTTC,CASSFYPRWSYEQYF
.,.,TRBJ2-3,TRBV12-3/TRBV12-4,TGTGCCAGCCAGGGAGTCCGCACAGATACGCAGTATTTT,CASQGVRTDTQYF
few,.,TRBJ1-3,TRBV6-5,TGTGCCAGCAGTTACGGCAGGGGTGACACCATATATTTT,CASSYGRGDTIYF
.,.,TRBJ1-1,TRBV6-5,TGTGCCAGTCCCCCTGGAGCTCTCCGAGAGGGAGCTTTCTTT,CASPPGALREGAFF
.,.,TRBJ1-5,TRBV4-1,TGCGCCAGCAGCCAACAAATCCAGGGTTTCAATAGCAATCAGCCCCAGCATTTT,CASSQQIQGFNSNQPQHF
.,.,TRBJ1-1,TRBV11-1,TGTGCCAGCAGCCTAACAGAGAGGGGCACTGAAGCTTTCTTT,CASSLTERGTEAFF